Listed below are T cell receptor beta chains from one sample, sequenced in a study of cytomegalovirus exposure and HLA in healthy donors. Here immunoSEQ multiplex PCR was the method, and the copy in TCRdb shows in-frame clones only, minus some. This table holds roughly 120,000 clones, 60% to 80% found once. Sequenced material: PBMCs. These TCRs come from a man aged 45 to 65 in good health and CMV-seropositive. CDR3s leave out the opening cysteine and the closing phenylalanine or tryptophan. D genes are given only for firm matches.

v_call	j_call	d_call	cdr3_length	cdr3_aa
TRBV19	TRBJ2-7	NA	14	ASSNYRDLNSYEQY
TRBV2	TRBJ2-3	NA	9	AREWGNTQY
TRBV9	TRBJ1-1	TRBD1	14	ASSVGGQGVNTEAF
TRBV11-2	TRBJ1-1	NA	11	ASSLDRGTEAF
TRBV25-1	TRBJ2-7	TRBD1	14	ASSDSRQGDSYEQY
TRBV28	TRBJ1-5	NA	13	ASSLLAPRNQPQH
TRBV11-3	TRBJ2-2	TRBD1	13	ASSLEGTGPGELF
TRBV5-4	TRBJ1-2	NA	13	ASRNGIGSSEGYT
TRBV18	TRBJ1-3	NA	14	ASSQRPGAHGNTIY
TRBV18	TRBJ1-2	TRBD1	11	ASSPTGGYGYT
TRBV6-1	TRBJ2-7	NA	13	ASSPHPQVLLEQY
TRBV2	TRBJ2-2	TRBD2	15	ASSEMITAGDTGELF
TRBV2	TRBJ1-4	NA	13	ASSEGLTTNEKLF
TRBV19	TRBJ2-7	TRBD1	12	ASSPGQVPYEQY
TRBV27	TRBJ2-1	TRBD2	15	ASSLILAGGLYNEQF
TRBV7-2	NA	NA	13	ASSLAGGPGYEQY
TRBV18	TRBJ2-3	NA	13	ASSLGPTSTDTQY
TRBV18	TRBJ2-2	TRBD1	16	ASSPTGTGEGFPGELF
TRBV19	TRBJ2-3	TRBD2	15	ASSVQAGVSYTDTQY
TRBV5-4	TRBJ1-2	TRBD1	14	ASSLGGTGDNYGYT
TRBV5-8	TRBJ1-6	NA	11	ASSWTDNSPLH
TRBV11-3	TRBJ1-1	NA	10	ASSSLPLEAF
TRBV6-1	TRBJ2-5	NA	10	ASSEAAETQY
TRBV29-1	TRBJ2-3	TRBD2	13	SVEGLAGGPDTQY
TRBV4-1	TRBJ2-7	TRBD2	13	ASSQEGGFSYEQY
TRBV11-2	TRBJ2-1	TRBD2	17	ASSPQGLAGGAQFGEQF
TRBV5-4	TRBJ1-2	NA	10	ATSGGAIGYT
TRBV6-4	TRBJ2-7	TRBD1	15	ASSYSRPGQGAYEQY
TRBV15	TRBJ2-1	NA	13	ATSTPGEGYNEQF
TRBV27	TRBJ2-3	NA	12	ASSLWPFTDTQY
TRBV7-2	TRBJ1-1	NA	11	ASSLSRNTEAF
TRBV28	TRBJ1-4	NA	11	ASSLEQPEKLF
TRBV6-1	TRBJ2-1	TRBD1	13	ATRGEGQTYNEQF
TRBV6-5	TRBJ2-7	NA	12	ASSYLDSTGEQY
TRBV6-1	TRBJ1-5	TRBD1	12	ASSDVRGFGPQH
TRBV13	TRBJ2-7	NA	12	ASSFRGTLGEQY
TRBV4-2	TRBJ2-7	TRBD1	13	ASSHADRGPYEQY
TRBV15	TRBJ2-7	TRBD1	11	ATSRETGGEQY
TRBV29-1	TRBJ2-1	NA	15	SVEDRSDRSSYNEQF
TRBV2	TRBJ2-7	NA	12	ASSESGSAYEQY
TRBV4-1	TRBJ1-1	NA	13	ASSQRGGGTDEAF
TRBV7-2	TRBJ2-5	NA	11	AGDGGLGGTQY
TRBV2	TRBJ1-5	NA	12	ASSEALGNQPQH
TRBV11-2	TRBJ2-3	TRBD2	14	ASSLTSSGAADTQY
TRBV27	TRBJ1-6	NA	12	ASSLRTVESPLH
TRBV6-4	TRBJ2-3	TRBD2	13	ASKLLAESTDTQY
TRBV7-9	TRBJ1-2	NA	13	ASSLGQGRGYGYT
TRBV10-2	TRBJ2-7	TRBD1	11	ASRAGGYYEQY
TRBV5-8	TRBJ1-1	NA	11	ASSLAVNTEAF
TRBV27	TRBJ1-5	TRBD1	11	ASSFDRDQPQH